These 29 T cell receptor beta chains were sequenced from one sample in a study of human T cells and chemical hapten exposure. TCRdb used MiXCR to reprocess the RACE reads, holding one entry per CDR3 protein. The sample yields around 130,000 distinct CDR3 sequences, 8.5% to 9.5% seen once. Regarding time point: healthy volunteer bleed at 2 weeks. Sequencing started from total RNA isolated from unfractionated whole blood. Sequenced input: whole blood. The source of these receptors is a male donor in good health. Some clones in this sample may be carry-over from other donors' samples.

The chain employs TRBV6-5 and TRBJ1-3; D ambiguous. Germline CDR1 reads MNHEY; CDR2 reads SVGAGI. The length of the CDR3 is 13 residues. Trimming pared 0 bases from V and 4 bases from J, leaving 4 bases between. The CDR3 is CASSYSIGNTIYF. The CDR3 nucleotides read TGTGCCAGCAGTTACTCGATAGGAAACACCATATATTTT.

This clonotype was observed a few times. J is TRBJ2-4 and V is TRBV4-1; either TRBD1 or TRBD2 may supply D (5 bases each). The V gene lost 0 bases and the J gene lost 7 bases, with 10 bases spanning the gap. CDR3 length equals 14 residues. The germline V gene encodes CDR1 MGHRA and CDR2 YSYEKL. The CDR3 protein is CASSQELGPNIQYF. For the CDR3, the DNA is TGCGCCAGCAGCCAAGAGTTGGGACCTAACATTCAGTACTTC.

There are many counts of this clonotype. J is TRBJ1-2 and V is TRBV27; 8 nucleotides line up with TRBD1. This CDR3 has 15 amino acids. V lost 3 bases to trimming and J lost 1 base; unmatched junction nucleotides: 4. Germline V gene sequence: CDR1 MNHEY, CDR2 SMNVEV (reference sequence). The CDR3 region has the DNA TGTGCCAGCAGTTTTATACAGGGGGATAACTATGGCTACACCTTC. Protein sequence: CASSFIQGDNYGYTF.

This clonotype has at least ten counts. CDR3 nucleotide sequence: TGCGCCAGCAGCTCGTTCAGGGGAGGGTTCGGCGAAGCTTTCTTT. Encoded protein: CASSSFRGGFGEAFF. This chain joins TRBV5-1 and TRBJ1-1, with D possibly matching TRBD1 (6 bases). CDR1 is SGHRS and CDR2 is YFSETQ in the germline V gene. The CDR3 length is 15 residues. The V gene lost 3 bases and the J gene lost 8 bases, with 20 bases spanning the gap.

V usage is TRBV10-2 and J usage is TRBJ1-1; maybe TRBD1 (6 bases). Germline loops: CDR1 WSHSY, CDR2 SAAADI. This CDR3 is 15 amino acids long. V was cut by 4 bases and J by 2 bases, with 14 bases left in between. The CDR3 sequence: CASSVPGTPNTEAFF. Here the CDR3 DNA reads TGCGCCAGCAGTGTTCCCGGGACACCAAACACTGAAGCTTTCTTT.

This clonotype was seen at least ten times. CDR3 protein: CASSPRMGKETQYF. CDR3 DNA: TGTGCCAGCAGTCCTAGGATGGGCAAAGAGACCCAGTACTTC. The chain is built from TRBV27 and TRBJ2-5; no firm D call. This CDR3 is built from 14 residues. Germline V lookup: CDR1 MNHEY, CDR2 SMNVEV (reference sequence). Trimming left V 5 bases short and J 3 bases short, with 13 bases between.

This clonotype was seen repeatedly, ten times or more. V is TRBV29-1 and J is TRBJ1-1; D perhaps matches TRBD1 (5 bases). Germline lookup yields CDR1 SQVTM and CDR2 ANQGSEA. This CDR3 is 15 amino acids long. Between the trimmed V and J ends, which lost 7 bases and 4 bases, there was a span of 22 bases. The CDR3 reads CSGQWGGFSGTEAFF. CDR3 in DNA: TGCAGCGGGCAGTGGGGCGGATTTTCGGGCACTGAAGCTTTCTTT.

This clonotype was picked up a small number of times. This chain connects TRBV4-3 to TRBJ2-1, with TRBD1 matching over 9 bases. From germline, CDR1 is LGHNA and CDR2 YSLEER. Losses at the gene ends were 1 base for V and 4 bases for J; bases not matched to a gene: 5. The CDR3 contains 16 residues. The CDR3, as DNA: TGCGCCAGCAGCCAAGTTTCAGGACAGGGGTACAATGAGCAGTTCTTC. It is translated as CASSQVSGQGYNEQFF.

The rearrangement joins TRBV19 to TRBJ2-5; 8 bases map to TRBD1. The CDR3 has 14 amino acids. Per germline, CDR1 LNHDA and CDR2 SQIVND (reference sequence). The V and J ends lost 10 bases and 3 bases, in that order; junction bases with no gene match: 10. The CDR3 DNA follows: TGTGCCACCCGAGCGGACAGGGCGGAAGAGACCCAGTACTTC. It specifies CATRADRAEETQYF.

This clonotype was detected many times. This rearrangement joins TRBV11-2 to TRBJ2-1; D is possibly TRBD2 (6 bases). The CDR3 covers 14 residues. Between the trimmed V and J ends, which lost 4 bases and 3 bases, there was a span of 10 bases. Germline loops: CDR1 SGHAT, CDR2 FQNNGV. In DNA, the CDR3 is TGTGCCAGCAGCTCGGTTAGCGGCTACAATGAGCAGTTCTTC. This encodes CASSSVSGYNEQFF.

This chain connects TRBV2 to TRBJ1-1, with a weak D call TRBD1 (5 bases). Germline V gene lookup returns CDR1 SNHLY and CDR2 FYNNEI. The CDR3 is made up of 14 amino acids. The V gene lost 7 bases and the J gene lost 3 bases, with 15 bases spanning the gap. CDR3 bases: TGTGCCAGCATGGGAAGCAGGGTTGACACTGAAGCTTTCTTT. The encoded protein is CASMGSRVDTEAFF.

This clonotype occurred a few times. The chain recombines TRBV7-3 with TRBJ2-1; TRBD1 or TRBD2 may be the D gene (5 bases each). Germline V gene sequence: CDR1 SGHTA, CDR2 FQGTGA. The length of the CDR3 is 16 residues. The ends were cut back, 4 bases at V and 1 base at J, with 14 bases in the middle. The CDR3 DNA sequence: TGTGCCAGCAGCTCTGGGGGTTCCTCATCCTACAATGAGCAGTTCTTC. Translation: CASSSGGSSSYNEQFF.

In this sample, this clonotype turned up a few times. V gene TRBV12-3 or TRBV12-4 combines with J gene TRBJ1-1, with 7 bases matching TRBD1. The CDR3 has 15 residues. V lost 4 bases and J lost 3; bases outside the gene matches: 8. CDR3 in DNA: TGTGCCAGCAGTTCGGGGGGGACAGTACACACTGAAGCTTTCTTT. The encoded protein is CASSSGGTVHTEAFF.

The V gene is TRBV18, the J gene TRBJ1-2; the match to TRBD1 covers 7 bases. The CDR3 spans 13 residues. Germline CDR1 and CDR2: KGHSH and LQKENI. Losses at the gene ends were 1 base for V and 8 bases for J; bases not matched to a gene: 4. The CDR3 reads CASSPRQGEGYTF. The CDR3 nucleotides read TGTGCCAGCTCACCACGACAGGGAGAGGGCTACACCTTC. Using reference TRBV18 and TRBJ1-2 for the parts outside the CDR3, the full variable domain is NAGVMQNPRHLVRRRGQEARLRCSPMKGHSHVYWYRQLPEEGLKFMVYLQKENIIDESGMPKERFSAEFPKEGPSILRIQQVVRGDSAAYFCASSPRQGEGYTFGSGTRLTVV.

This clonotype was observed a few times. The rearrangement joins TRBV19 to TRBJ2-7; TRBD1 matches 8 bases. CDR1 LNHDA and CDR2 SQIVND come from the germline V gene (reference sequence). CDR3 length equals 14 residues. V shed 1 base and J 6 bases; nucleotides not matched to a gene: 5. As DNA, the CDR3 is TGTGCCAGTAGTATAGGCGGGACAGGCTCCGAGCAGTACTTC. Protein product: CASSIGGTGSEQYF.

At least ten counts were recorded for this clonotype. In nucleotides, the CDR3 is TGTGCCAGCAGTTTAAAACCGGGCAGTAACTATGGCTACACCTTC. The encoded protein is CASSLKPGSNYGYTF. This chain joins TRBV7-2 and TRBJ1-2; no clear D gene. CDR1 and CDR2 from the germline V gene are SGHTA and FQGNSA. The CDR3 loop spans 15 amino acids. The V gene lost 6 bases and the J gene lost 1 base, with 15 bases spanning the gap.

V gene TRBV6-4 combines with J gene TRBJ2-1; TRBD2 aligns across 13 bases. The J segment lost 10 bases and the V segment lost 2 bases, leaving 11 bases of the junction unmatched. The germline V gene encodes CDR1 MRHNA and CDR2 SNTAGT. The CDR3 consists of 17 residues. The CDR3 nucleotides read TGTGCCAGCAGTGACATAGGACTAGCGGGAGTGGGACAAGAGCAGTTCTTC. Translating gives CASSDIGLAGVGQEQFF.

The CDR3 loop is CASRTGTKSSYNEQFF. CDR3 bases: TGCGCCAGCAGGACCGGGACAAAAAGCTCCTACAATGAGCAGTTCTTC. The chain links TRBV5-1 to TRBJ2-1, with D possibly matching TRBD1 (6 bases). Trimming took off 5 bases at V and 0 bases at J, with 15 bases between the two ends. The CDR3 runs to 16 residues. Germline V gene sequence: CDR1 SGHRS, CDR2 YFSETQ.

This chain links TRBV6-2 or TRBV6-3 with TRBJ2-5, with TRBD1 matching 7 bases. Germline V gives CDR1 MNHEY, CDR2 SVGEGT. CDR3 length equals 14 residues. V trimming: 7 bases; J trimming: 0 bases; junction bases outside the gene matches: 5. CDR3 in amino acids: CASTDRAYQETQYF. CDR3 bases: TGTGCCAGCACCGACAGGGCGTACCAAGAGACCCAGTACTTC.

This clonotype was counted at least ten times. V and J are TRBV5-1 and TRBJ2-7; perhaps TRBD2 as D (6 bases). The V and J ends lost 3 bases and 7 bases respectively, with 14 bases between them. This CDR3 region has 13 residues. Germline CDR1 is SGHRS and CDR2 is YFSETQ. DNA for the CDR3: TGCGCCAGCAGCTCCGGGACTTTTAGGGAGCAGTACTTC. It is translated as CASSSGTFREQYF.

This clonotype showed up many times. In DNA, the CDR3 is TGCGCCAGCAGTGAGTCACTAGCGGGCAGGGAGACCCAGTACTTC. It codes for CASSESLAGRETQYF. This chain uses TRBV10-1 with TRBJ2-5; 9 bases are a match to TRBD2. The CDR3 totals 15 residues. From germline, CDR1 is WNHNN and CDR2 SYGVQD (reference sequence). V dropped 0 bases and J dropped 5; count of bases not matched to a gene: 4.

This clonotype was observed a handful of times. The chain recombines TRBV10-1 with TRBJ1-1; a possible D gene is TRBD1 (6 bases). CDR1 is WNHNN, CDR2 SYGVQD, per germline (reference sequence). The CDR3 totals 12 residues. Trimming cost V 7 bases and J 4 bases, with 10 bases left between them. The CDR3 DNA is TGCGCCAGCATGGAGGGGGGCACTGAAGCTTTCTTT. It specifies CASMEGGTEAFF.

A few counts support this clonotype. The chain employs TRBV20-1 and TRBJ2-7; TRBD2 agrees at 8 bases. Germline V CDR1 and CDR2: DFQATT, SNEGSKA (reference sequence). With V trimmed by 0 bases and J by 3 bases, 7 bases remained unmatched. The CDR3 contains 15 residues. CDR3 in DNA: TGCAGTGCTAGAGATAGAGCGGGGGCCATCTACGAGCAGTACTTC. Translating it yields CSARDRAGAIYEQYF.

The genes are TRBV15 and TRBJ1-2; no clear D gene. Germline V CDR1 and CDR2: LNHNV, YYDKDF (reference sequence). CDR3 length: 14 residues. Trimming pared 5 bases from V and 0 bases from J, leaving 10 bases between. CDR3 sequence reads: CATSGPSANYGYTF. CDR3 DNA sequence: TGTGCCACCAGCGGACCGTCAGCTAACTATGGCTACACCTTC.

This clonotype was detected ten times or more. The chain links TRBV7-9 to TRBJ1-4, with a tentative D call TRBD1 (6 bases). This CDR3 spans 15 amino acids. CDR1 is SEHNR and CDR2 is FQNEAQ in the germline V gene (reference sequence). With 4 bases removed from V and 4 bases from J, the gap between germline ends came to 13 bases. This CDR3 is CASSSRQEGNEKLFF. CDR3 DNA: TGTGCCAGCAGCTCACGACAGGAGGGTAATGAAAAACTGTTTTTT.

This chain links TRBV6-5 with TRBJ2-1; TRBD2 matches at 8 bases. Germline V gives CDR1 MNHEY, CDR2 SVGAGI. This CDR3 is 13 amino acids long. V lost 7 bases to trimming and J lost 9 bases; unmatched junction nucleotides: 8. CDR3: CASTFTSGAEQFF. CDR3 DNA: TGTGCCAGCACATTCACTAGCGGAGCTGAGCAGTTCTTC.

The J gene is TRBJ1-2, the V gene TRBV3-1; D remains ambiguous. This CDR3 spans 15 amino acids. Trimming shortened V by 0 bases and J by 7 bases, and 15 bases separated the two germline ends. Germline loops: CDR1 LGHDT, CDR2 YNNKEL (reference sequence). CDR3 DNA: TGTGCCAGCAGCCAAGATAACGCCCCATCGGGTGGCTACACCTTC. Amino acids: CASSQDNAPSGGYTF.

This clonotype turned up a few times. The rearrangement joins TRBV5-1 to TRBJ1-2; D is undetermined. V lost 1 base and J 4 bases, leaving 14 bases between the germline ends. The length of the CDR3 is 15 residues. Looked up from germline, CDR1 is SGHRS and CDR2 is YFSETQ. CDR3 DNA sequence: TGCGCCAGCAGCTTGTCTGGTCGGGAGGCCTATGGCTACACCTTC. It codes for CASSLSGREAYGYTF.

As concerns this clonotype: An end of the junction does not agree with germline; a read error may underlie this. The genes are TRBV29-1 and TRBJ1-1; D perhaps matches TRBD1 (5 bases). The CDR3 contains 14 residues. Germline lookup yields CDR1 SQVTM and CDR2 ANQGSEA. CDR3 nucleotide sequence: TGCAGCTTTGAGGGGCACGGGGGGACCACTGAAGCTTTCTTT. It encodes CSFEGHGGTTEAFF.